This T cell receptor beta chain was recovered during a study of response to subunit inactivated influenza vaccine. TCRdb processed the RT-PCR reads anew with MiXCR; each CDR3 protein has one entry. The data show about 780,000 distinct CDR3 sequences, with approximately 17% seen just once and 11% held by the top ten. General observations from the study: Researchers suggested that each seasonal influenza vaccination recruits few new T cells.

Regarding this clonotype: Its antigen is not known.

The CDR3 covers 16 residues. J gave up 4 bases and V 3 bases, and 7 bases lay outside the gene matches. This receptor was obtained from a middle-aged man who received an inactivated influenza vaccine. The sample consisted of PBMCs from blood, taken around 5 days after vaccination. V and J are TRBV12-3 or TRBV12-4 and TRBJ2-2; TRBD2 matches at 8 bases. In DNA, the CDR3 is TGTGCCAGCAGTTTCCCCTCCGCGGGAGGCACCGGGGAGCTGTTTTTT. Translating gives CASSFPSAGGTGELFF.